These T cell receptor beta chains were read from a single sample in a study of T cell repertoires in cytomegalovirus infection. TCRdb redid the calling of the reads with MiXCR, one entry per CDR3 protein. The data contain under 300,000 distinct CDR3 sequences, more than 9% of them singletons. The specimen was PBMCs. The receptors originated from a human donor in good health (CMV status not recorded). Some clones in this sample may be carry-over from other donors' samples. Each CDR3 is given with its conserved first and last residue. Fields, in order: V gene, D gene, J gene, clone size, CDR3 protein, CDR3 DNA. The D gene is left open where the match is weak. Only some rows state a clone size, as once, few, many or a class for expanded clones.

V gene: TRBV7-3; D gene: .; J gene: TRBJ2-2; clone size: many; CDR3 protein: CASSPTRTGELFF; CDR3 DNA: TGTGCCAGCAGCCCAACGAGGACCGGGGAGCTGTTTTTT
V gene: TRBV2; D gene: .; J gene: TRBJ2-6; clone size: few; CDR3 protein: CASSLQASGANVLTF; CDR3 DNA: TGTGCCAGCAGCCTTCAGGCCTCTGGGGCCAACGTCCTGACTTTC
V gene: TRBV14; D gene: .; J gene: TRBJ2-1; clone size: many; CDR3 protein: CASSQVAGFSYNEQFF; CDR3 DNA: TGTGCCAGCAGCCAAGTGGCAGGCTTCTCCTACAATGAGCAGTTCTTC
V gene: TRBV7-9; D gene: .; J gene: TRBJ2-7; clone size: few; CDR3 protein: CASSSQGGAGYEQYF; CDR3 DNA: TGTGCCAGCAGCTCTCAAGGGGGCGCGGGGTACGAGCAGTACTTC
V gene: TRBV5-6; D gene: TRBD2; J gene: TRBJ2-7; clone size: many; CDR3 protein: CASSSPGLAGFAEGEQYF; CDR3 DNA: TGTGCCAGCAGCTCACCGGGACTAGCGGGGTTCGCCGAGGGAGAGCAGTACTTC
V gene: TRBV19; D gene: .; J gene: TRBJ1-5; clone size: .; CDR3 protein: CASSPPWTDYQPQHF; CDR3 DNA: TGTGCCAGTAGTCCTCCCTGGACTGACTATCAGCCCCAGCATTTT
V gene: TRBV20-1; D gene: .; J gene: TRBJ1-2; clone size: few; CDR3 protein: CSARGGSGAGYTF; CDR3 DNA: TGCAGTGCTAGAGGCGGGTCAGGGGCAGGCTACACCTTC
V gene: TRBV6-2/TRBV6-3; D gene: .; J gene: TRBJ2-1; clone size: few; CDR3 protein: CASSDSAGSSYNEQFF; CDR3 DNA: TGTGCCAGCAGTGACTCGGCGGGAAGCTCCTACAATGAGCAGTTCTTC
V gene: TRBV5-1; D gene: TRBD1; J gene: TRBJ2-3; clone size: .; CDR3 protein: CASSLARDRLTDTQYF; CDR3 DNA: TGCGCCAGCAGCTTGGCCCGGGACAGACTCACAGATACGCAGTATTTT
V gene: TRBV28; D gene: .; J gene: TRBJ1-6; clone size: .; CDR3 protein: CASSSFTGPLHF; CDR3 DNA: TGTGCCAGCAGTTCCTTCACGGGGCCCCTCCACTTT
V gene: TRBV7-2; D gene: .; J gene: TRBJ1-1; clone size: many; CDR3 protein: CASSSRWRGDTEAFF; CDR3 DNA: TGTGCCAGCAGCTCTAGGTGGAGGGGCGACACTGAAGCTTTCTTT
V gene: TRBV20-1; D gene: TRBD1; J gene: TRBJ2-7; clone size: few; CDR3 protein: CSALTGRAYEQYF; CDR3 DNA: TGCAGTGCTTTGACAGGGAGAGCCTACGAGCAGTACTTC
V gene: TRBV28; D gene: .; J gene: TRBJ1-1; clone size: many; CDR3 protein: CASVLGMNTEAFF; CDR3 DNA: TGTGCCAGCGTGCTAGGGATGAACACTGAAGCTTTCTTT
V gene: TRBV29-1; D gene: .; J gene: TRBJ1-1; clone size: .; CDR3 protein: CSVRDSGTEAFF; CDR3 DNA: TGCAGCGTTCGAGATTCGGGCACTGAAGCTTTCTTT
V gene: TRBV7-2; D gene: TRBD2; J gene: TRBJ2-1; clone size: many; CDR3 protein: CASSLLLAVEEQFF; CDR3 DNA: TGTGCCAGCAGCTTGTTACTAGCGGTTGAGGAGCAGTTCTTC
V gene: TRBV2; D gene: .; J gene: TRBJ2-1; clone size: few; CDR3 protein: CASKWTQGNEQFF; CDR3 DNA: TGTGCCAGCAAGTGGACCCAGGGGAATGAGCAGTTCTTC
V gene: TRBV28; D gene: TRBD2; J gene: TRBJ2-7; clone size: many; CDR3 protein: CASSPGGRAYEQYF; CDR3 DNA: TGTGCCAGCAGTCCCGGCGGGAGGGCCTACGAGCAGTACTTC
V gene: TRBV19; D gene: .; J gene: TRBJ2-6; clone size: many; CDR3 protein: CASSKPLTISGANVLTF; CDR3 DNA: TGTGCCAGTAGTAAACCCTTAACCATTTCTGGGGCCAACGTCCTGACTTTC
V gene: TRBV10-3; D gene: .; J gene: TRBJ2-3; clone size: .; CDR3 protein: CAITERASDTQYF; CDR3 DNA: TGTGCCATCACCGAGCGGGCATCAGATACGCAGTATTTT
V gene: TRBV6-1; D gene: .; J gene: TRBJ1-3; clone size: once; CDR3 protein: CASSKGILSGNTIYF; CDR3 DNA: TGTGCCAGCAGTAAGGGGATCCTCTCTGGAAACACCATATATTTT
V gene: TRBV12-3/TRBV12-4; D gene: .; J gene: TRBJ2-3; clone size: many; CDR3 protein: CASSFKDTQYF; CDR3 DNA: TGTGCCAGCAGTTTTAAAGATACGCAGTATTTT
V gene: TRBV20-1; D gene: TRBD1; J gene: TRBJ1-1; clone size: .; CDR3 protein: CSARTGMNTEAFF; CDR3 DNA: TGCAGTGCCAGGACAGGGATGAACACTGAAGCTTTCTTT
V gene: TRBV20-1; D gene: .; J gene: TRBJ1-5; clone size: many; CDR3 protein: CSARGRENQPQHF; CDR3 DNA: TGCAGTGCTAGGGGCAGGGAGAATCAGCCCCAGCATTTT
V gene: TRBV11-2; D gene: .; J gene: TRBJ2-3; clone size: .; CDR3 protein: CASSYQGTDTQYF; CDR3 DNA: TGTGCCAGCAGCTACCAAGGAACTGATACGCAGTATTTT
V gene: TRBV28; D gene: TRBD1; J gene: TRBJ1-1; clone size: many; CDR3 protein: CASRNRDRGSNTEAFF; CDR3 DNA: TGTGCCAGCAGGAACCGGGACAGGGGATCGAACACTGAAGCTTTCTTT
V gene: TRBV7-6; D gene: .; J gene: TRBJ1-3; clone size: many; CDR3 protein: CASSLPTGHVNIIYF; CDR3 DNA: TGTGCCAGCAGCTTACCCACGGGACATGTAAATATCATATATTTT
V gene: TRBV5-4; D gene: .; J gene: TRBJ2-5; clone size: many; CDR3 protein: CASSDRIQETQYF; CDR3 DNA: TGTGCCAGCAGCGACAGAATACAAGAGACCCAGTACTTC
V gene: TRBV5-6; D gene: TRBD2; J gene: TRBJ2-6; clone size: .; CDR3 protein: CASSFGGGGGSGANVLTF; CDR3 DNA: TGTGCCAGCAGCTTTGGCGGGGGGGGGGGCTCTGGGGCCAACGTCCTGACTTTC
V gene: TRBV7-3; D gene: TRBD2; J gene: TRBJ2-2; clone size: many; CDR3 protein: CASSLLAGITGELFF; CDR3 DNA: TGTGCCAGCAGCCTGCTAGCGGGGATCACCGGGGAGCTGTTTTTT
V gene: TRBV5-4; D gene: .; J gene: TRBJ2-5; clone size: many; CDR3 protein: CASSSGPGGTQYF; CDR3 DNA: TGTGCCAGCAGCTCGGGACCCGGAGGAACCCAGTACTTC
V gene: TRBV12-3/TRBV12-4; D gene: .; J gene: TRBJ2-1; clone size: .; CDR3 protein: CASVRGGGNNEQFF; CDR3 DNA: TGTGCCAGCGTTAGGGGGGGGGGTAACAATGAGCAGTTCTTC
V gene: TRBV25-1; D gene: TRBD1; J gene: TRBJ1-1; clone size: many; CDR3 protein: CASSERTGGGTEAFF; CDR3 DNA: TGTGCCAGCAGTGAACGAACAGGGGGCGGGACTGAAGCTTTCTTT
V gene: TRBV6-2/TRBV6-3; D gene: .; J gene: TRBJ2-7; clone size: .; CDR3 protein: CASSLDWGVEQYF; CDR3 DNA: TGTGCCAGCAGTTTGGACTGGGGGGTCGAGCAGTACTTC
V gene: TRBV7-2; D gene: TRBD1; J gene: TRBJ1-1; clone size: many; CDR3 protein: CASSSHAAGQGLTEAFF; CDR3 DNA: TGTGCCAGCAGCTCCCACGCCGCCGGACAGGGGTTAACTGAAGCTTTCTTT
V gene: TRBV7-2; D gene: .; J gene: TRBJ2-5; clone size: many; CDR3 protein: CASSFAGTQKTQYF; CDR3 DNA: TGTGCCAGCAGCTTTGCGGGGACCCAAAAGACCCAGTACTTC
V gene: TRBV19; D gene: .; J gene: TRBJ2-3; clone size: .; CDR3 protein: CASSIYTDTQYF; CDR3 DNA: TGTGCCAGTAGTATCTACACAGATACGCAGTATTTT
V gene: TRBV29-1; D gene: .; J gene: TRBJ1-2; clone size: few; CDR3 protein: CSALTDYGYTF; CDR3 DNA: TGCAGCGCGCTGACTGACTATGGCTACACCTTC
V gene: TRBV12-3/TRBV12-4; D gene: .; J gene: TRBJ1-2; clone size: .; CDR3 protein: CASRPGSVYGYTF; CDR3 DNA: TGTGCCAGCAGACCGGGGTCTGTTTATGGCTACACCTTC
V gene: TRBV28; D gene: .; J gene: TRBJ2-6; clone size: many; CDR3 protein: CASSSPRGSISSGANVLTF; CDR3 DNA: TGTGCCAGCAGTTCTCCCAGAGGCAGCATAAGCTCTGGGGCCAACGTCCTGACTTTC